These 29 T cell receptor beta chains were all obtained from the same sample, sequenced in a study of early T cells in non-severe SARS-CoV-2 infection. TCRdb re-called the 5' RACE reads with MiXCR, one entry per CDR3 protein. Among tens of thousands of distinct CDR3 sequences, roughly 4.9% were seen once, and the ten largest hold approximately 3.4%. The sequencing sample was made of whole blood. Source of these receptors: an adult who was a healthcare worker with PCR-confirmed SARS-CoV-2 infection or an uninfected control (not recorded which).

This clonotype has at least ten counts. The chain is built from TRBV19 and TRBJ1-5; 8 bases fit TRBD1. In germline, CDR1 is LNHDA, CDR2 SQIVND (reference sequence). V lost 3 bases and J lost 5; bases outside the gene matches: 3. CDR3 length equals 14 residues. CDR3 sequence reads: CASSMGQVYQPQHF. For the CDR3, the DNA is TGTGCCAGTAGTATGGGACAGGTATATCAGCCCCAGCATTTT.

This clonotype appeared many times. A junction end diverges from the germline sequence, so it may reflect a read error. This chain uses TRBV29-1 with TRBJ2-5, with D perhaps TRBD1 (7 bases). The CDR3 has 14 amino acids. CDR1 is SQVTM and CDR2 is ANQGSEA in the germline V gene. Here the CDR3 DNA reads TGCAGCGTTGAGCGGAGGGACAGCCAAAAGACCCAGTACTTC. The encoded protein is CSVERRDSQKTQYF.

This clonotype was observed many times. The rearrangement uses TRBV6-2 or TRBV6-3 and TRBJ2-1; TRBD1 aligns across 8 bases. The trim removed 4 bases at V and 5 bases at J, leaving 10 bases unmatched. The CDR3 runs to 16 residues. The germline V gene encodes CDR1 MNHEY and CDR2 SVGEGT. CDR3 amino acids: CASSFFRDRTNNEQFF. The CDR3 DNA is TGTGCCAGCAGTTTTTTTCGGGACAGGACTAACAATGAGCAGTTCTTC.

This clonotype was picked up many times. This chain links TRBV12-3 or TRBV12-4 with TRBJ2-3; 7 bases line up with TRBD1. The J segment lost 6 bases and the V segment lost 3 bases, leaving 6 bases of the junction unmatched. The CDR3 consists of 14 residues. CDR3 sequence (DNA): TGTGCCAGCAGTTTGAGACAGGGCTCGGATACGCAGTATTTT. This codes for CASSLRQGSDTQYF.

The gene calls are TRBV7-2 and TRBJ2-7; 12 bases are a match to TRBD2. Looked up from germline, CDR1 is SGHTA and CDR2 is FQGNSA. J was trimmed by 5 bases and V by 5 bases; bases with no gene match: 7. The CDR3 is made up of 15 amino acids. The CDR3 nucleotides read TGTGCCAGCAGCCTCGGACTAGCGGGACGGAACGAGCAGTACTTC. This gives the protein CASSLGLAGRNEQYF.

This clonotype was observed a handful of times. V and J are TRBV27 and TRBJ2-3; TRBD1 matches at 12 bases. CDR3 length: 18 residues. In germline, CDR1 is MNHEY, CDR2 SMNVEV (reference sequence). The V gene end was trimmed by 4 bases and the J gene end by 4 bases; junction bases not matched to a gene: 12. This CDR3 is CASSYPRDRGQRADTQYF. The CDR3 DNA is TGTGCCAGCAGTTACCCCCGGGACAGGGGGCAGAGAGCAGATACGCAGTATTTT.

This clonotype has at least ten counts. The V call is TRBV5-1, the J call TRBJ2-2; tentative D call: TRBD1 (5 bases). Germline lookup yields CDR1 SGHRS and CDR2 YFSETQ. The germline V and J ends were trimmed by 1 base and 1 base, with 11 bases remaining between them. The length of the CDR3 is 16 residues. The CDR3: CASSLLVQGNTGELFF. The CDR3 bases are TGCGCCAGCAGCTTGCTCGTTCAGGGGAACACCGGGGAGCTGTTTTTT.

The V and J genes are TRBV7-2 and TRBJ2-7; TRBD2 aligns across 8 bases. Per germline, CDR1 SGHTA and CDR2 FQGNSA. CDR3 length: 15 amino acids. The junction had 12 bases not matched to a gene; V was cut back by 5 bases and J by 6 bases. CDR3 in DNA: TGTGCCAGCAGCCCCCGAGGACTAGCTCAAGGCGAGCAGTACTTC. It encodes CASSPRGLAQGEQYF.

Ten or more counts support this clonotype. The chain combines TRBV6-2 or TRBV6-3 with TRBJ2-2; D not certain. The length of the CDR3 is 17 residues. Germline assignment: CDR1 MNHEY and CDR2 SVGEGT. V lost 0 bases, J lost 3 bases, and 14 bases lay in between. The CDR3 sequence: CASSYSRSDRYTGELFF. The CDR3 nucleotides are TGTGCCAGCAGTTACTCGAGAAGCGATAGATACACCGGGGAGCTGTTTTTT.

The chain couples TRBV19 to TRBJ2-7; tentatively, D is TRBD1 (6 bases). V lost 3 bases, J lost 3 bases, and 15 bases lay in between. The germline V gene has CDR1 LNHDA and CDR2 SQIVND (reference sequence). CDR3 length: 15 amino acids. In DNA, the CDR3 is TGTGCCAGTAGTATGGATTGGACAGACAACTACGAGCAGTACTTC. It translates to CASSMDWTDNYEQYF.

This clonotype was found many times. CDR3 region: CASSLSRGTNSGELFF. The CDR3 coding sequence is TGTGCCAGCAGCTTATCACGTGGGACTAATAGCGGGGAGCTGTTTTTT. The genes are TRBV7-3 and TRBJ2-2, with 7 bases matching TRBD2. Germline CDR1 SGHTA, CDR2 FQGTGA. V lost 2 bases to trimming and J lost 7 bases; unmatched junction nucleotides: 10. This CDR3 has 16 amino acids.

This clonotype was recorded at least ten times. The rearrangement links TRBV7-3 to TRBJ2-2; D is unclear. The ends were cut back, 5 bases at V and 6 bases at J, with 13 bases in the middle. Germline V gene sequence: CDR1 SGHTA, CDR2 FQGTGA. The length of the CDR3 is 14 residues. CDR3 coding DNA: TGTGCCAGCAGCCTAGGAACAGCCCCCGGGGAGCTGTTTTTT. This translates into CASSLGTAPGELFF.

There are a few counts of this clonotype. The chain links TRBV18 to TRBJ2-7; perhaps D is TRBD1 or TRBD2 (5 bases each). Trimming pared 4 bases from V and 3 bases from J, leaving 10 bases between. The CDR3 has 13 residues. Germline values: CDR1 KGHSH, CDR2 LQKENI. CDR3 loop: CASSRGPSYEQYF. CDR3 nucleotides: TGTGCCAGCTCACGGGGACCGAGCTACGAGCAGTACTTC.

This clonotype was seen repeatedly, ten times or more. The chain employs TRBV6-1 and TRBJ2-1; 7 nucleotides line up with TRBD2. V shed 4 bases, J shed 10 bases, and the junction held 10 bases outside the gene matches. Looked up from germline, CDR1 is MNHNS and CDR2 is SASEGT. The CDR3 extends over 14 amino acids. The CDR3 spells CASSGLGGGPEQFF. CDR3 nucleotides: TGTGCCAGCAGTGGCCTGGGGGGAGGGCCCGAGCAGTTCTTC.

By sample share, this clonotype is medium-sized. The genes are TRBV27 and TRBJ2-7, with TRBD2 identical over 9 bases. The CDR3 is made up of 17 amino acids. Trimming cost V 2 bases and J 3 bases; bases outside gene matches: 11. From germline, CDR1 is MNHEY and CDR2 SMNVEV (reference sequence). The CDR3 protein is CASSLNPGASGIYEQYF. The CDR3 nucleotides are TGTGCCAGCAGTTTAAATCCCGGGGCTAGCGGGATCTACGAGCAGTACTTC.

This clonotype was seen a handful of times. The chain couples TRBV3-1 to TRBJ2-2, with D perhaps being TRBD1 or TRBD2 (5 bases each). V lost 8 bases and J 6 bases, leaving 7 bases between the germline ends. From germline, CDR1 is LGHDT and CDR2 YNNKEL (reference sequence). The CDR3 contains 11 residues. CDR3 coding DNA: TGTGCCAGCCAGGGAGCCGGGGAGCTGTTTTTT. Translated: CASQGAGELFF. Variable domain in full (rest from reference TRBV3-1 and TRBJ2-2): DTAVSQTPKYLVTQMGNDKSIKCEQNLGHDTMYWYKQDSKKFLKIMFSYNNKELIINETVPNRFSPKSPDKAHLNLHINSLELGDSAVYFCASQGAGELFFGEGSRLTVL.

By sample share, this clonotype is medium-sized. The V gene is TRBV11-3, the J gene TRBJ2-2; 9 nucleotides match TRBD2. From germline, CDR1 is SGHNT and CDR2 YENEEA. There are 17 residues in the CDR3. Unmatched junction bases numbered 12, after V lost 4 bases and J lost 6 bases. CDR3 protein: CASSSWKASGIAGELFF. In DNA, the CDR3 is TGTGCCAGCAGCTCCTGGAAGGCTAGCGGGATAGCCGGGGAGCTGTTTTTT.

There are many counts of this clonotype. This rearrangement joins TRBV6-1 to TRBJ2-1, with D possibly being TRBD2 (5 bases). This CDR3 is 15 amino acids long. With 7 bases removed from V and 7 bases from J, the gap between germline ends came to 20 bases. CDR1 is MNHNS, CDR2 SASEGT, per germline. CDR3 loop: CASTAGRATGNEQFF. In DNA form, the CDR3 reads TGTGCCAGCACCGCAGGACGCGCCACGGGGAATGAGCAGTTCTTC.

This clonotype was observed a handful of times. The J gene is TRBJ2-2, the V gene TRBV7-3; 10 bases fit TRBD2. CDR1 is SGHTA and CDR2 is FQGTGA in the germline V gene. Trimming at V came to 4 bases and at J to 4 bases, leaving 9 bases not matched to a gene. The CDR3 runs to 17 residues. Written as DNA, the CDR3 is TGTGCCAGCAGCTCCACCAGGACTAGCGGAATCACCGGGGAGCTGTTTTTT. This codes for CASSSTRTSGITGELFF.

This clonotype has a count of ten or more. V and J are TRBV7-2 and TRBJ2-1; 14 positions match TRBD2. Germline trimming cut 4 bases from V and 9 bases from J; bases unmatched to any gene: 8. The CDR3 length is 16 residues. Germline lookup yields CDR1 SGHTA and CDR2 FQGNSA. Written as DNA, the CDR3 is TGTGCCAGCAGCTCCACCGGGACTAGCGGGAGAACTGAGCAGTTCTTC. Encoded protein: CASSSTGTSGRTEQFF.

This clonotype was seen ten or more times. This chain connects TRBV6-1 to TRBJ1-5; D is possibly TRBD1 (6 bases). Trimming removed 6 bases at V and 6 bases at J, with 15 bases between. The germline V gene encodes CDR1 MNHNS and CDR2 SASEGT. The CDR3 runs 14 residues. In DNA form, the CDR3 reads TGTGCCAGCAGCCAGGACAGAAATACTCAGCCCCAGCATTTT. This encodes CASSQDRNTQPQHF.

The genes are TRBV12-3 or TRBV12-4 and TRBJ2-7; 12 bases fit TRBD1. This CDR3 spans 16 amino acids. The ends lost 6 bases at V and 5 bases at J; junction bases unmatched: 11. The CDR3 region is CASSRGQGAYLDEQYF. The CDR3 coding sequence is TGTGCCAGCAGCCGGGGACAGGGGGCTTACTTGGACGAGCAGTACTTC.

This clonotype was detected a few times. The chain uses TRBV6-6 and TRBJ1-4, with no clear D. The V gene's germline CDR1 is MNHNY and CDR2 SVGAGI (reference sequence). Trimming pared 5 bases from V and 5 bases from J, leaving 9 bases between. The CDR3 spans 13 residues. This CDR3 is CASSRKWNEKLFF. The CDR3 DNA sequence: TGTGCCAGCAGTCGGAAATGGAATGAAAAACTGTTTTTT.

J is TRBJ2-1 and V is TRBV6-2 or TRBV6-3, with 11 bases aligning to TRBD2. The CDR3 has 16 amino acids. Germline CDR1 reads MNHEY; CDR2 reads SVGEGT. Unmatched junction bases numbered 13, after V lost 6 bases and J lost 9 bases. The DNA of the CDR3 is TGTGCCAGCAGATTAGCGGGAGGGCTGGGAATTAGTGAGCAGTTCTTC. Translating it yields CASRLAGGLGISEQFF.

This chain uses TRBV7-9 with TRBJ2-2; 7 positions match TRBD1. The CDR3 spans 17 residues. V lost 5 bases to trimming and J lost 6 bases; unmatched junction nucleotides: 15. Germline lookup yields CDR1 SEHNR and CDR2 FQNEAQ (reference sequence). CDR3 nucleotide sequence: TGTGCCAGCAGCCCGACGACAGGGTCTCTAGGAGCCGGGGAGCTGTTTTTT. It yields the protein CASSPTTGSLGAGELFF.

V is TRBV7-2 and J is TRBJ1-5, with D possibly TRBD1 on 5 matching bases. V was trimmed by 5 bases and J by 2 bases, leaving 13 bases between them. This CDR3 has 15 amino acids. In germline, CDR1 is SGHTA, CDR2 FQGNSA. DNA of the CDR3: TGTGCCAGCAGCCAGAGCGGGGGGGGCAATCAGCCCCAGCATTTT. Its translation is CASSQSGGGNQPQHF.

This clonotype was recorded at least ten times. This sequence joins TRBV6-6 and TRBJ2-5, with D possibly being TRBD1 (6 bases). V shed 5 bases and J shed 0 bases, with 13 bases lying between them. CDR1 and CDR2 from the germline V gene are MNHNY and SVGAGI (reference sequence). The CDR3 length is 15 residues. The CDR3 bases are TGTGCCAGCAGTCACACAGGGTTTTACCAAGAGACCCAGTACTTC. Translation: CASSHTGFYQETQYF.

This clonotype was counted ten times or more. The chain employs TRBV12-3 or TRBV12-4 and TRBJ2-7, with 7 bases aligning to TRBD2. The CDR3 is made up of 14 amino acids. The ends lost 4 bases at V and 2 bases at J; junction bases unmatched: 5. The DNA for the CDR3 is TGTGCCAGCAGTTCCTGGCGGGGGACCTACGAGCAGTACTTC. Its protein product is CASSSWRGTYEQYF.

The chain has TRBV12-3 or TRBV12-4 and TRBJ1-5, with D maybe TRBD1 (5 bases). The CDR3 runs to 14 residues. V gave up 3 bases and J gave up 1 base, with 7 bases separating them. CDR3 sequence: CASSFQGSNQPQHF. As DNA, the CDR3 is TGTGCCAGCAGTTTTCAGGGCAGCAATCAGCCCCAGCATTTT.